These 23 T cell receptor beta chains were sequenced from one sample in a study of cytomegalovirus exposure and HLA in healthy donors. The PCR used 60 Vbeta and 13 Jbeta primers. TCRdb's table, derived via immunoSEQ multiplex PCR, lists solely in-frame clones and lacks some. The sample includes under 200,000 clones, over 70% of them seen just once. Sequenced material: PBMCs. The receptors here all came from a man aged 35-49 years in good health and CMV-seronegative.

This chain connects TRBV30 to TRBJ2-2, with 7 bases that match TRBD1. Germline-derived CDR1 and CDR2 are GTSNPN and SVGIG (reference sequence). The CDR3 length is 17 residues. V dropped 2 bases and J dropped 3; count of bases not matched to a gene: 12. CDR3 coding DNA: TGTGCCTGGAGTCAGACAGGGTTCGGGCCCGACACCGGGGAGCTGTTTTTT. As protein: CAWSQTGFGPDTGELFF.

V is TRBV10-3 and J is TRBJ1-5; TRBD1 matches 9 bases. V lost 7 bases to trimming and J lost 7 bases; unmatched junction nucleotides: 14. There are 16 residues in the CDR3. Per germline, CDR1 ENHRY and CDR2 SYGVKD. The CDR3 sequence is CAITMPPGQGLQPQHF. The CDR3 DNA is TGTGCCATCACCATGCCTCCGGGACAGGGACTGCAGCCCCAGCATTTT.

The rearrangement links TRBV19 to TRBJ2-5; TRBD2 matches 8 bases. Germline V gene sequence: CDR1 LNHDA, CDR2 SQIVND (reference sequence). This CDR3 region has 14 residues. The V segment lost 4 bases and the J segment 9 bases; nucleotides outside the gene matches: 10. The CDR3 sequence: CASSSVGLREAQYF. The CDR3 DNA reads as TGTGCCAGTAGTAGCGTGGGGTTGCGGGAGGCCCAGTACTTC.

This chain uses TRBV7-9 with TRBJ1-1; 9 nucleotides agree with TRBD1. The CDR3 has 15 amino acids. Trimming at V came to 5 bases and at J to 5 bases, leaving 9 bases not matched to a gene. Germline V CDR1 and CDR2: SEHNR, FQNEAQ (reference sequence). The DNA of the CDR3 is TGTGCCAGCAGCCAACCGACAGGGGGTAATACTGAAGCTTTCTTT. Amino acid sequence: CASSQPTGGNTEAFF.

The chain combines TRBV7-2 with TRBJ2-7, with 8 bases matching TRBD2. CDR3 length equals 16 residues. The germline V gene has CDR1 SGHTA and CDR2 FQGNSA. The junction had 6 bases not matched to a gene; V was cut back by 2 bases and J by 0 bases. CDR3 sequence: CASSLTSGFSSYEQYF. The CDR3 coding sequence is TGTGCCAGCAGCTTAACTAGCGGTTTTAGCTCCTACGAGCAGTACTTC.

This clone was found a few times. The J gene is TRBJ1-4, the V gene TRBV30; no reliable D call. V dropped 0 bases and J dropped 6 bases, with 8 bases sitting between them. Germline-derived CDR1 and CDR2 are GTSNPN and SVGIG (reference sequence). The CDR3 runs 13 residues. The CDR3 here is CAWSVRVDEKLFF. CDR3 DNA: TGTGCCTGGAGTGTGAGGGTGGATGAAAAACTGTTTTTT.

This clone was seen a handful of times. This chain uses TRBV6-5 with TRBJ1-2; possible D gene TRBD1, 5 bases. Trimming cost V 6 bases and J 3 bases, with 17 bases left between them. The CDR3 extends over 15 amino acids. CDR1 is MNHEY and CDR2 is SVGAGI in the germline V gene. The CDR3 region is CASRRSGPGDYGYTF. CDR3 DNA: TGTGCCAGCAGGAGATCAGGACCGGGGGACTATGGCTACACCTTC.

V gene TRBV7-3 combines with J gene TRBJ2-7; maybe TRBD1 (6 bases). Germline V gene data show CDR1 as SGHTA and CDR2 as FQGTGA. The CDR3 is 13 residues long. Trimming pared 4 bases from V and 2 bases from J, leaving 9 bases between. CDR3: CASSSEGAYEQYF. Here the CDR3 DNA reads TGTGCCAGCAGCTCTGAGGGGGCCTACGAGCAGTACTTC.

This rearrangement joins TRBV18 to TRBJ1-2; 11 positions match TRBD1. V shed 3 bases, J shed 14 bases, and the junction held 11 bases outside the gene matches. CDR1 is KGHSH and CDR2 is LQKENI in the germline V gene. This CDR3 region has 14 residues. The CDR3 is CASSPPGQGARITF. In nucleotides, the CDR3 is TGTGCCAGCTCACCGCCCGGACAGGGGGCCCGGATAACCTTC.

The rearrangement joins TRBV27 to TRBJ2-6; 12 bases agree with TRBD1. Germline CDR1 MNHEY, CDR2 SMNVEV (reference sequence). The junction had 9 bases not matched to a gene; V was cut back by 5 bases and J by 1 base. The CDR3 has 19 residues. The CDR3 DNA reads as TGTGCCAGCAGTCCTTGGGACAGGGGGCGGATTTCTGGGGCCAACGTCCTGACTTTC. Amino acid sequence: CASSPWDRGRISGANVLTF. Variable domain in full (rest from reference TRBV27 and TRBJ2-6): EAQVTQNPRYLITVTGKKLTVTCSQNMNHEYMSWYRQDPGLGLRQIYYSMNVEVTDKGDVPEGYKVSRKEKRNFPLILESPSPNQTSLYFCASSPWDRGRISGANVLTFGAGSRLTVL.

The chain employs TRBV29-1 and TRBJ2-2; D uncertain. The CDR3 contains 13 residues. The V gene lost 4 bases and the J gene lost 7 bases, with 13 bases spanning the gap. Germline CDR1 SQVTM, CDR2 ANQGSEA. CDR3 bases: TGCAGCGTTGCTGCCAGGCTCGTCGGGGAGCTGTTTTTT. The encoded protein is CSVAARLVGELFF.

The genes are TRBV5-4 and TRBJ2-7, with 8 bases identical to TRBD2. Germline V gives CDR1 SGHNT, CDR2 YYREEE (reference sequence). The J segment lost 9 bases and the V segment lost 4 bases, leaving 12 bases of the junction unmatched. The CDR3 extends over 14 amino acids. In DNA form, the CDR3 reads TGTGCCAGCAGCCCGGGTGGTAGCGGGGTCGGGCAGTACTTC. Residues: CASSPGGSGVGQYF.

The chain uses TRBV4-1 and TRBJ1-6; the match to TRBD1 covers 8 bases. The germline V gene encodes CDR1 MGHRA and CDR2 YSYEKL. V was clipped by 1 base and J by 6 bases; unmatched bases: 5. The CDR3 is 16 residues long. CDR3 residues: CASSQGQGAGNSPLHF. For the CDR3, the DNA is TGCGCCAGCAGCCAAGGGCAGGGGGCCGGTAATTCACCCCTCCACTTT.

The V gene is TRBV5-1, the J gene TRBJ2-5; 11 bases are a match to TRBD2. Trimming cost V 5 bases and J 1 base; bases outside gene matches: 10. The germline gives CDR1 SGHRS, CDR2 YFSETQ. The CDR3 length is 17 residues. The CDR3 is CASSGTLAGGLQETQYF. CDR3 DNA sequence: TGCGCCAGCAGTGGGACTCTAGCGGGGGGCCTCCAAGAGACCCAGTACTTC.

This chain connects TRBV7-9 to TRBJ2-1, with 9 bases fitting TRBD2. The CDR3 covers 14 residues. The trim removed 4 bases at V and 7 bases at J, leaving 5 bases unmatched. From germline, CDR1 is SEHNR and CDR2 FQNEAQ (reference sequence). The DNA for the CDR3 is TGTGCCAGCAGCTCCGGACTAGCGACGAATGAGCAGTTCTTC. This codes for CASSSGLATNEQFF.

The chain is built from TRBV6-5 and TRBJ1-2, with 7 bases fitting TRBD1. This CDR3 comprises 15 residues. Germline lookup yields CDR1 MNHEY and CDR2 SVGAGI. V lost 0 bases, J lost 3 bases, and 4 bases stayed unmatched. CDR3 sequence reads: CASSYSGQDHYGYTF. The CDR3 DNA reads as TGTGCCAGCAGTTACTCAGGACAGGACCACTATGGCTACACCTTC.

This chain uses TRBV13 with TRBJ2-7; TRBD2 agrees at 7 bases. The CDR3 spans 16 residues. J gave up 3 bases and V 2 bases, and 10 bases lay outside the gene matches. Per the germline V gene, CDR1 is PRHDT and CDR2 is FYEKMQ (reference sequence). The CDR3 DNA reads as TGTGCCAGCAGCTTAAAGTCCGGGACGGGGGGCTACGAGCAGTACTTC. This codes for CASSLKSGTGGYEQYF. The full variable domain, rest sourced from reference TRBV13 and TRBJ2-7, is AAGVIQSPRHLIKEKRETATLKCYPIPRHDTVYWYQQGPGQDPQFLISFYEKMQSDKGSIPDRFSAQQFSDYHSELNMSSLELGDSALYFCASSLKSGTGGYEQYFGPGTRLTVT.

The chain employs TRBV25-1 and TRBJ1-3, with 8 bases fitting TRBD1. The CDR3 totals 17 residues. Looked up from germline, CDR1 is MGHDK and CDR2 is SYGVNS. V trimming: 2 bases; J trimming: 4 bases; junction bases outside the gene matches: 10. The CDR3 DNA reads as TGTGCCAGCAGTGAACACCTAGGCAGGGGGCTCGGAAACACCATATATTTT. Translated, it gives CASSEHLGRGLGNTIYF.

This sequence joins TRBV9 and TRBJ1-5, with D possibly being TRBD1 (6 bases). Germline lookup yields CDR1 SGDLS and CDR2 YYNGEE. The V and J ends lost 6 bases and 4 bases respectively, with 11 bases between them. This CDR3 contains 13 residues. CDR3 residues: CASNRDGNQPQHF. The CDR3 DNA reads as TGTGCCAGCAACAGGGACGGTAATCAGCCCCAGCATTTT.

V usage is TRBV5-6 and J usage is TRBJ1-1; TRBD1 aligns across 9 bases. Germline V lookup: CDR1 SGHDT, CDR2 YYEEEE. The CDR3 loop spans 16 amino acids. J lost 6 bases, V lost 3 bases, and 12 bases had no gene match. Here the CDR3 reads CASSSGLGTGNSEAFF. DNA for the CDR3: TGTGCCAGCAGCTCGGGGTTGGGGACAGGGAATTCTGAAGCTTTCTTT.

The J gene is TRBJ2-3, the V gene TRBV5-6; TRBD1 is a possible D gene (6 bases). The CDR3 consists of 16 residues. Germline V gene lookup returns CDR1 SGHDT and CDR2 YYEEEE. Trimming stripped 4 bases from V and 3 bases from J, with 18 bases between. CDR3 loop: CASSPYGATGTDTQYF. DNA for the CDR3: TGTGCCAGCAGCCCATACGGCGCCACAGGGACAGATACGCAGTATTTT. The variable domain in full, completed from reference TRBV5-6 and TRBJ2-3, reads DAGVTQSPTHLIKTRGQQVTLRCSPKSGHDTVSWYQQALGQGPQFIFQYYEEEERQRGNFPDRFSGHQFPNYSSELNVNALLLGDSALYLCASSPYGATGTDTQYFGPGTRLTVL.

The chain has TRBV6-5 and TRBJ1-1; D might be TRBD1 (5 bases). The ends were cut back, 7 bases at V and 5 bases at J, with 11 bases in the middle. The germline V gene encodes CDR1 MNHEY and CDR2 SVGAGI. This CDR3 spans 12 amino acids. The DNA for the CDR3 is TGTGCCAGCACCGGGGGATGGACTGAAGCTTTCTTT. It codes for CASTGGWTEAFF.

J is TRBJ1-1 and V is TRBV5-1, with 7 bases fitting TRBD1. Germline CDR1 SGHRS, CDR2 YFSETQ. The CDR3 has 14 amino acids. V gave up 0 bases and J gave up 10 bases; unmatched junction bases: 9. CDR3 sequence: CASSLEGQATGAFF. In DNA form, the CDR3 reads TGCGCCAGCAGCTTGGAAGGACAGGCGACCGGAGCTTTCTTT.